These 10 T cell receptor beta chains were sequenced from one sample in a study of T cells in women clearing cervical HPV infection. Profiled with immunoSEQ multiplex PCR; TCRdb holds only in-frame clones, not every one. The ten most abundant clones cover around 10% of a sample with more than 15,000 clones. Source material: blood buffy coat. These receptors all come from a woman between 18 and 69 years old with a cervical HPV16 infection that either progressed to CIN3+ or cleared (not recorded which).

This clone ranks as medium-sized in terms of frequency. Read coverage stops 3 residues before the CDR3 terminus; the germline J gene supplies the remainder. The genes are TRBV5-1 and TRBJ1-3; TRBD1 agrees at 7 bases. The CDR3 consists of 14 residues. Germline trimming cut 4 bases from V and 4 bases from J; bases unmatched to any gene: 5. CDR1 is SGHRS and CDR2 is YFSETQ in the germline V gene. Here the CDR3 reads CASSTGQHGNTIYF. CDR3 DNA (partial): TGCGCCAGCAGCACGGGACAGCACGGAAACACC. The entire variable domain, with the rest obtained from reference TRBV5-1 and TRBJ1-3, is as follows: KAGVTQTPRYLIKTRGQQVTLSCSPISGHRSVSWYQQTPGQGLQFLFEYFSETQRNKGNFPGRFSGRQFSNSRSEMNVSTLELGDSALYLCASSTGQHGNTIYFGEGSWLTVV.

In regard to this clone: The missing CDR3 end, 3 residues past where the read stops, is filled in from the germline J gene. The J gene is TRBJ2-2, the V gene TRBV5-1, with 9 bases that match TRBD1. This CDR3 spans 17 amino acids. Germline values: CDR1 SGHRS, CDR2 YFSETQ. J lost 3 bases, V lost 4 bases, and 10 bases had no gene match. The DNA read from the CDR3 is TGCGCCAGCAGCGGTCATTTGGGACAGGGAGACACCGGGGAG. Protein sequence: CASSGHLGQGDTGE. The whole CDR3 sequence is CASSGHLGQGDTGELFF.

CDR3 DNA, as far as it was read: TGCGCCAGCAGCCCAGCGGACAGGGAAAATTCACCC. It translates to CASSPADRENSP. The full CDR3 protein reads CASSPADRENSPLHF. V and J are TRBV5-1 and TRBJ1-6, with 8 bases that match TRBD1. Coverage ceases 3 residues before the CDR3 finishes, and the germline J gene fills in the end. After removal of 4 bases from V and 7 bases from J, the junction contained 7 bases not matched to a gene. Germline CDR1 SGHRS, CDR2 YFSETQ. The CDR3 loop spans 15 amino acids.

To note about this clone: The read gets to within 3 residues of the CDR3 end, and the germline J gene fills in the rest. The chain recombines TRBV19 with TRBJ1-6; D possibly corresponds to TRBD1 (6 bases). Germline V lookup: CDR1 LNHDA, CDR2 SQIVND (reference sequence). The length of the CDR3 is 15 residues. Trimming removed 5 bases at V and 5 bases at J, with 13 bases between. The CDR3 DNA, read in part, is TGTGCCAGTAGTCTTCGGGACACCGATAATTCACCC. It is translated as CASSLRDTDNSP. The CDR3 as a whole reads CASSLRDTDNSPLHF.

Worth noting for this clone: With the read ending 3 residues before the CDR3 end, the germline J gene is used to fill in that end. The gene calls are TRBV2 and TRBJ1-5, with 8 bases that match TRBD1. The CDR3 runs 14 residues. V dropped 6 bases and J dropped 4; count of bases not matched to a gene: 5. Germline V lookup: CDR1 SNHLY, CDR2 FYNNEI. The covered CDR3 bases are TGTGCCAGCAGAGGACAGGGTGGGAATCAGCCC. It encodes CASRGQGGNQP. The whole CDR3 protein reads CASRGQGGNQPQHF. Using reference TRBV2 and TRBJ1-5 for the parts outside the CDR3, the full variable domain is EPEVTQTPSHQVTQMGQEVILRCVPISNHLYFYWYRQILGQKVEFLVSFYNNEISEKSEIFDDQFSVERPDGSNFTLKIRSTKLEDSAMYFCASRGQGGNQPQHFGDGTRLSIL.

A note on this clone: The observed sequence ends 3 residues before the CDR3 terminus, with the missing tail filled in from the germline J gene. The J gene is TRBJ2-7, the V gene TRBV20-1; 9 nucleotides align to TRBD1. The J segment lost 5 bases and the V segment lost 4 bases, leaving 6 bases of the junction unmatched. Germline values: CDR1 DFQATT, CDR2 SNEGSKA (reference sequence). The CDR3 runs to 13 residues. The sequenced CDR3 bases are TGCAGTGCTACCGGGACAGGGTCCGACGAG. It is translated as CSATGTGSDE. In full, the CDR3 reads CSATGTGSDEQYF.

CDR3 DNA, as far as it was read: TGCGCCAGCAGCCAAGCTATCGAAGACTACGAG. Translated: CASSQAIEDYE. The entire CDR3 sequence reads CASSQAIEDYEQYF. V is TRBV4-1 and J is TRBJ2-7, with D hard to call. The sequence runs out 3 residues before the end of the CDR3; the remainder is reconstructed from the germline J gene. V lost 1 base and J 3 bases, leaving 10 bases between the germline ends. Germline CDR1 is MGHRA and CDR2 is YSYEKL. The CDR3 runs 14 residues.

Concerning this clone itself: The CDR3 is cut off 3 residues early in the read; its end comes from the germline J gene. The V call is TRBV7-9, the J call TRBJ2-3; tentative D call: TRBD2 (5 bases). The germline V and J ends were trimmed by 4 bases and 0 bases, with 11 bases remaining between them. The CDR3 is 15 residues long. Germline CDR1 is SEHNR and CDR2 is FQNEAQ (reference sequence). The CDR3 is CASSSTTGSTDTQYF. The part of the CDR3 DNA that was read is TGTGCCAGCAGCTCAACCACGGGGAGCACAGATACG.

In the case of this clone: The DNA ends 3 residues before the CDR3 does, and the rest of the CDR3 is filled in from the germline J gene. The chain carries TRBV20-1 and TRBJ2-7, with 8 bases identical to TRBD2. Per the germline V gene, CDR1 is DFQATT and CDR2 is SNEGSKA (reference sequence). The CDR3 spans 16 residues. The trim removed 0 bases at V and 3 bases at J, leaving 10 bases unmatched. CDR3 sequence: CSARDLQRGSGYEQYF. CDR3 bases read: TGCAGTGCTAGAGATCTTCAGCGGGGGTCGGGCTACGAG.

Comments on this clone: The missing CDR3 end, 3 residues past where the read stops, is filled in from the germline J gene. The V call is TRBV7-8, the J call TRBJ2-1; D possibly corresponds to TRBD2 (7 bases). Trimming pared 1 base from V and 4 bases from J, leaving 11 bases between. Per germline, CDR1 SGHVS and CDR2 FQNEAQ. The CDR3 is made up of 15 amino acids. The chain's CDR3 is CASSLGRGGYNEQFF. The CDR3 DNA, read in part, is TGTGCCAGCAGCTTAGGCAGGGGAGGGTACAATGAG.